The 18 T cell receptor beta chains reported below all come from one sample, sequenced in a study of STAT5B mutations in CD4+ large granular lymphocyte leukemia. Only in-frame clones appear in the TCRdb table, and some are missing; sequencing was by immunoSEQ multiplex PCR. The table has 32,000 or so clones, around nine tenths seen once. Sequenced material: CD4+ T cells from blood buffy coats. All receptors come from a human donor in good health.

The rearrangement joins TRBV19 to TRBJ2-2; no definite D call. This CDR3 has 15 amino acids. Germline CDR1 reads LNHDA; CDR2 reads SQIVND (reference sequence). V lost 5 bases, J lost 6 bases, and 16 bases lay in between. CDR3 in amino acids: CASSSPRVVAGELFF. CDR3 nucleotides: TGTGCCAGTAGTTCCCCTAGGGTTGTCGCCGGGGAGCTGTTTTTT.

The CDR3 DNA reads TGTGCCAGCAGCACCGGACTAGCGGGAGACCCCCACGAGCAGTACTTC. Its translation: CASSTGLAGDPHEQYF. The chain is built from TRBV9 and TRBJ2-7; 13 bases agree with TRBD2. Per germline, CDR1 SGDLS and CDR2 YYNGEE. The CDR3 spans 16 residues. Trimming removed 4 bases from V and 5 bases from J; junction bases left unmatched: 9. Full variable domain (remainder filled in from reference TRBV9 and TRBJ2-7): DSGVTQTPKHLITATGQRVTLRCSPRSGDLSVYWYQQSLDQGLQFLIQYYNGEERAKGNILERFSAQQFPDLHSELNLSSLELGDSALYFCASSTGLAGDPHEQYFGPGTRLTVT.

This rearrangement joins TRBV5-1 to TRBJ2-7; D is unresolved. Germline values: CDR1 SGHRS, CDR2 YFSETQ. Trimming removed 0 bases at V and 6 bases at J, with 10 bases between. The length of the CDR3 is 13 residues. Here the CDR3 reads CASSLDSGVEQYF. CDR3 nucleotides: TGCGCCAGCAGCTTGGACAGTGGCGTCGAGCAGTACTTC.

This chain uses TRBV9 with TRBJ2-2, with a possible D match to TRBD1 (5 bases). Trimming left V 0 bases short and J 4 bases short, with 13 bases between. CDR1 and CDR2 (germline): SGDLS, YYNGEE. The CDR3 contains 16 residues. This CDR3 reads CASSVATGLGTGELFF. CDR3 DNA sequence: TGTGCCAGCAGCGTAGCTACAGGTTTGGGCACCGGGGAGCTGTTTTTT. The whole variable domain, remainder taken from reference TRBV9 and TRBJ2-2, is DSGVTQTPKHLITATGQRVTLRCSPRSGDLSVYWYQQSLDQGLQFLIQYYNGEERAKGNILERFSAQQFPDLHSELNLSSLELGDSALYFCASSVATGLGTGELFFGEGSRLTVL.

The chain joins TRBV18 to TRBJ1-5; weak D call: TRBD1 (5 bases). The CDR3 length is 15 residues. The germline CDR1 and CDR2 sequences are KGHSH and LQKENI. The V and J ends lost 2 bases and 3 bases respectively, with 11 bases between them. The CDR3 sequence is CASSPNSGNNQPQHF. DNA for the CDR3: TGTGCCAGCTCACCAAATTCAGGGAACAATCAGCCCCAGCATTTT.

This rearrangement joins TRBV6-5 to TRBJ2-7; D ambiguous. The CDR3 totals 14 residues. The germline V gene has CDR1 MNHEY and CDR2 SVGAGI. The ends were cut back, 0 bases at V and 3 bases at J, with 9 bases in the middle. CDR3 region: CASSYSAQNYEQYF. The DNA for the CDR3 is TGTGCCAGCAGTTACTCGGCACAGAACTACGAGCAGTACTTC.

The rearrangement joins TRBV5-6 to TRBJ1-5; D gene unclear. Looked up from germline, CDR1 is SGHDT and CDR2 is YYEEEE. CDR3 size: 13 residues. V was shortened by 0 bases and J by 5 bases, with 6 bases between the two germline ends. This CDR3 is CASSLAPDQPQHF. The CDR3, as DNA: TGTGCCAGCAGCTTGGCGCCAGATCAGCCCCAGCATTTT. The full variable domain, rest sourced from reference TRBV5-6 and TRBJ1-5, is DAGVTQSPTHLIKTRGQQVTLRCSPKSGHDTVSWYQQALGQGPQFIFQYYEEEERQRGNFPDRFSGHQFPNYSSELNVNALLLGDSALYLCASSLAPDQPQHFGDGTRLSIL.

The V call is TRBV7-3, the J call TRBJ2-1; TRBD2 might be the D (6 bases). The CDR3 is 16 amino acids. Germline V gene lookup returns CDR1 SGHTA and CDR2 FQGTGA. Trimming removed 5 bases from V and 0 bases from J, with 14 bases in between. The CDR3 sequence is CASSARGMSSYNEQFF. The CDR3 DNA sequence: TGTGCCAGCAGCGCCCGGGGGATGAGCTCCTACAATGAGCAGTTCTTC.

CDR3 sequence (DNA): TGTGCCAGCAGTGGGCGGGGACAGGCGAGCTCCTACGAGCAGTACTTC. Translated: CASSGRGQASSYEQYF. The chain carries TRBV6-1 and TRBJ2-7, with 8 bases matching TRBD1. Germline V gene sequence: CDR1 MNHNS, CDR2 SASEGT. This CDR3 is built from 16 residues. V shed 4 bases and J 0 bases; nucleotides not matched to a gene: 8.

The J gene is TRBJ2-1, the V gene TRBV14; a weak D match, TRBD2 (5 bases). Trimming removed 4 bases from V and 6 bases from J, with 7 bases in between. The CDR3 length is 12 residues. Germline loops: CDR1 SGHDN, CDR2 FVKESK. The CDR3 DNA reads TGTGCCAGCAGCCTACTAGGCAATGAGCAGTTCTTC. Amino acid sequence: CASSLLGNEQFF.

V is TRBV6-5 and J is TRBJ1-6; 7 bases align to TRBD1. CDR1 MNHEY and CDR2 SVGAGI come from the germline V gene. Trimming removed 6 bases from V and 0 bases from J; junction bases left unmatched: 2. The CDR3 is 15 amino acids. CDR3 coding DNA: TGTGCCAGCAGACAGGGGAGCTCCTATAATTCACCCCTCCACTTT. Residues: CASRQGSSYNSPLHF.

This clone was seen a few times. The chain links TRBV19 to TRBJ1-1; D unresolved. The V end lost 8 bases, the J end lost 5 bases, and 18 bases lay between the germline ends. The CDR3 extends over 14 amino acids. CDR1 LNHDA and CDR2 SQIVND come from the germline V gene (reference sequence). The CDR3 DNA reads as TGTGCCAGTCGAGCCGACACAGCGGTAACTGAAGCTTTCTTT. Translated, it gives CASRADTAVTEAFF.

The CDR3 region has the DNA TGTGCCAGCACCCTACCGGGACTGAGCTACGAGCAGTACTTC. Residues: CASTLPGLSYEQYF. The chain uses TRBV28 and TRBJ2-7, with D possibly matching TRBD2 (6 bases). Germline lookup yields CDR1 MDHEN and CDR2 SYDVKM. The CDR3 is 14 residues long. Trimming stripped 7 bases from V and 3 bases from J, with 16 bases between.

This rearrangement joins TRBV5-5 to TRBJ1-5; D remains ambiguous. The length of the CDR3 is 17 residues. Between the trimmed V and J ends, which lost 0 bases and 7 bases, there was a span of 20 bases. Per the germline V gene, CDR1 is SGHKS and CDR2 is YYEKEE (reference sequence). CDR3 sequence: CASSLEGGFSSVQPQHF. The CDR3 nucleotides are TGTGCCAGCAGCTTGGAAGGTGGCTTTAGCTCCGTCCAGCCCCAGCATTTT.

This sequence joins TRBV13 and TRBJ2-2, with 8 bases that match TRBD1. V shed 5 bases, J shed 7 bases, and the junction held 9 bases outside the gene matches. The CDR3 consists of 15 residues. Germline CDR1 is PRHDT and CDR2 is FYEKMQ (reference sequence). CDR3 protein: CASSPSDRVSGELFF. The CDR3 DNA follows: TGTGCCAGCAGCCCTTCGGACAGGGTCAGCGGGGAGCTGTTTTTT.

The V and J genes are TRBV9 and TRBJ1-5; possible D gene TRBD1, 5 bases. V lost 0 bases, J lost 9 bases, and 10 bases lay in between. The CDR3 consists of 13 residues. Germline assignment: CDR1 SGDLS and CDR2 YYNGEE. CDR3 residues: CASSVDVGAPQHF. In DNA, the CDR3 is TGTGCCAGCAGCGTAGATGTAGGGGCGCCCCAGCATTTT.

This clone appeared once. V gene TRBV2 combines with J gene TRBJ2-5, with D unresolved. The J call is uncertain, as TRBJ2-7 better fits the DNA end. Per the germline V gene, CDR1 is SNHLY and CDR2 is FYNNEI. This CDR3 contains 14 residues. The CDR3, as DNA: TGTGCCAGCAGTGAAACAGAGTCACACTACGAGCAGTACTTC. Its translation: CASSETESHYEQYF.

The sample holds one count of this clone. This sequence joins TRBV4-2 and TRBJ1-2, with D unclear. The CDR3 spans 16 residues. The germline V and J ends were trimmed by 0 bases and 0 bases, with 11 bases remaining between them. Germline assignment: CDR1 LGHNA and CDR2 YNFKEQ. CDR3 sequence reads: CASSQDPRRTNYGYTF. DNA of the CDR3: TGTGCCAGCAGCCAAGATCCACGCCGAACTAACTATGGCTACACCTTC.